These 6 T cell receptor beta chains share one sample of origin, sequenced in a study of blood T cells in healthy people across ages. Using a J-beta primer mix together with a sample-barcoded 5' primer, a second PCR was run for roughly 7 to 12 cycles. Using its own MiXCR run on the 5' RACE reads, TCRdb lists one record per CDR3 protein. In the table there are hundreds of thousands of distinct CDR3 sequences, about 21% of which are singletons. Sequencing was performed on blood. The source of these receptors is a man aged 65-85 years in good health.

The chain employs TRBV6-6 and TRBJ2-5; D is uncertain. V lost 8 bases and J 2 bases, leaving 9 bases between the germline ends. The CDR3 covers 12 residues. CDR1 and CDR2 (germline): MNHNY, SVGAGI (reference sequence). The CDR3 coding sequence is TGTGCCAGCGGTCCGGTACAAGAGACCCAGTACTTC. Residues: CASGPVQETQYF.

The gene calls are TRBV7-9 and TRBJ2-3, with D maybe TRBD2 (6 bases). This CDR3 is 16 amino acids long. V was cut by 5 bases and J by 1 base, with 16 bases left in between. From germline, CDR1 is SEHNR and CDR2 FQNEAQ (reference sequence). The CDR3 nucleotides are TGTGCCAGCAGCCACATGCGGGGAGTCGGCACAGATACGCAGTATTTT. Its protein is CASSHMRGVGTDTQYF.

This clonotype was seen only a few times. The chain joins TRBV6-1 to TRBJ2-3; TRBD1 aligns across 10 bases. With 4 bases clipped from V and 2 bases from J, the junction kept 3 bases outside the gene matches. Germline assignment: CDR1 MNHNS and CDR2 SASEGT. The CDR3 contains 15 residues. The CDR3 loop reads CASSAGTGVTDTQYF. As DNA, the CDR3 is TGTGCCAGCAGTGCCGGGACAGGGGTCACAGATACGCAGTATTTT.

The chain combines TRBV7-9 with TRBJ2-1, with no clear D. The J call may be incorrect, as the DNA end agrees better with TRBJ2-5. CDR3 length: 13 residues. Germline V lookup: CDR1 SEHNR, CDR2 FQNEAQ (reference sequence). This CDR3 is CASRANGPETQYF. The CDR3 coding sequence is TGTGCCAGCAGGGCTAATGGGCCCGAGACCCAGTACTTC.

This clonotype was seen a few times. A much larger clone lies one base from this, so it may be a read error. The chain carries TRBV20-1 and TRBJ2-4; TRBD2 matches 7 bases. The V and J ends lost 3 bases and 8 bases, in that order; junction bases with no gene match: 13. The CDR3 runs 15 residues. Per germline, CDR1 DFQATT and CDR2 SNEGSKA (reference sequence). CDR3 in DNA: TGCAGTGCTAGCCGGCGGGAGAGCCAATCTGACATTCAGTACTTC. This encodes CSASRRESQSDIQYF.

This clonotype has only a few counts. The conserved phenylalanine or tryptophan normally closing the CDR3 is absent here, so this likely arose from a read error. The rearrangement joins TRBV20-1 to TRBJ2-1; perhaps TRBD1 as D (7 bases). The germline gives CDR1 DFQATT, CDR2 SNEGSKA (reference sequence). The CDR3 runs to 16 residues. V was clipped by 0 bases and J by 0 bases, with 12 bases between them. CDR3 region: CSARDQGGSSYNEQFL. The CDR3 DNA reads TGCAGTGCTAGAGATCAGGGGGGTAGCTCCTACAATGAGCAGTTCCTC.